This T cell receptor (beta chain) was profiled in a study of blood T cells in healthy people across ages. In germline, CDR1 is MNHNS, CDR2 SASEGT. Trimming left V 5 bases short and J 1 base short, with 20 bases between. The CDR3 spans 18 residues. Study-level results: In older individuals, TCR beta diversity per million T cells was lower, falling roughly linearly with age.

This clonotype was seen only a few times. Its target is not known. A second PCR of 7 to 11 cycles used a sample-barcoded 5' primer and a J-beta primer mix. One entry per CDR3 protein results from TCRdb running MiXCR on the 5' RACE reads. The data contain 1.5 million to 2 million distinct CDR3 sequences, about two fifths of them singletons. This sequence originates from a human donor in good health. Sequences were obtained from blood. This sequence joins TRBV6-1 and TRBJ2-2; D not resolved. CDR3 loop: CASSLGSPNRENTGELFF. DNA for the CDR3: TGTGCCAGCAGTCTTGGATCCCCGAATAGGGAGAACACCGGGGAGCTGTTTTTT.